This record covers a single T cell receptor (beta chain). Its matching antigen is unknown. This sample was included in a study of shared clonotypes between healthy human individuals. The study's findings and limits: Clonotype sharing among donors was expected to depend on sequencing depth.

Germline assignment: CDR1 MNHEY and CDR2 SMNVEV (reference sequence). Losses at the gene ends were 7 bases for V and 7 bases for J; bases not matched to a gene: 10. This CDR3 is built from 14 residues. In replicate PCRs of sorted subsets, roughly 200 ng DNA, about 30,000 T cell genomes, was used. Assay: immunoSEQ multiplex PCR; the TCRdb copy retains only in-frame clones and omits some. The sample has roughly 2,000,000 clones, 85% to 95% seen once. CD45RO negativity and positive selection for CCR7 defined naive CD8 cells, a population that excluded terminally differentiated effector memory CD45RA+ cells.

This TCR was sampled from a man aged 18-30 years in good health. Some clones in this sample may be carry-over from other donors' samples. The gene calls are TRBV27 and TRBJ2-7; 10 bases align to TRBD2. Sequencing input: naive CD8+ T cells from PBMCs. CDR3 bases: TGTGCCAGCACCGAGAAGGGACTAGCGAGGGAGCAGTACTTC. Protein: CASTEKGLAREQYF.